This T cell receptor (beta chain) was documented in a study of HIV-infected patients and healthy controls. Study-wide results and limits: MAIT alpha-chain CDR3s were frequent in healthy controls, depleted in HIV+. Around twelve weeks of therapy was arguably too brief to observe immune reconstitution in treated samples.

Antiretroviral therapy had run roughly three months, about 14 weeks, before follow-up blood collection. All unsorted peripheral T cells were captured because whole blood was used without fractionation. cDNA was made from approximately 500 ng RNA using alpha and beta constant primers. Each of the alpha and beta chains got its own library through chain-specific third strand synthesis with indices. MiXCR, run by TCRdb on the 5' RACE reads, gives a single entry per CDR3 protein. The sample records some 8,700 distinct CDR3 sequences, 8.5% to 9% being singletons. CDR3 size: 18 residues. The V gene end was trimmed by 5 bases and the J gene end by 0 bases; junction bases not matched to a gene: 13. Germline lookup yields CDR1 MNHEY and CDR2 SVGEGT. This clonotype is medium-sized in the sample. Its target is unknown.

The chain combines TRBV6-2 or TRBV6-3 with TRBJ1-5; 7 bases fit TRBD1. The clonotype originates from an adult with HIV infection. Material: blood, obtained during antiretroviral therapy. The CDR3 spells CASSHTRMTGNSNQPQHF. For the CDR3, the DNA is TGTGCCAGCAGTCACACTCGCATGACAGGGAATAGCAATCAGCCCCAGCATTTT.